The sequence of this T cell receptor (beta chain) was determined in a study of OX40 agonist ivuxolimab in advanced cancers. Sequencing used immunoSEQ multiplex PCR; TCRdb keeps in-frame clones, though not all of them. The sample gives 60,000 to 70,000 clones, 70% to 85% of which show up once; around 1.5% is in the top ten. This clonotype was sampled from an adult with an advanced solid tumor such as melanoma, head and neck, liver or kidney cancer. Sequenced material: CD4+ or CD8+ T cells sorted from blood, taken in a trial of the OX40 agonist ivuxolimab.

CDR3 residues: CASVGAGYGYTF. Written as DNA, the CDR3 is TGTGCCAGTGTCGGGGCAGGCTATGGCTACACCTTC. This sequence joins TRBV7-6 and TRBJ1-2; TRBD1 is a possible D gene (5 bases). CDR1 SGHVS and CDR2 FNYEAQ come from the germline V gene. This CDR3 is built from 12 residues. V lost 9 bases and J lost 4, with 12 bases in between.